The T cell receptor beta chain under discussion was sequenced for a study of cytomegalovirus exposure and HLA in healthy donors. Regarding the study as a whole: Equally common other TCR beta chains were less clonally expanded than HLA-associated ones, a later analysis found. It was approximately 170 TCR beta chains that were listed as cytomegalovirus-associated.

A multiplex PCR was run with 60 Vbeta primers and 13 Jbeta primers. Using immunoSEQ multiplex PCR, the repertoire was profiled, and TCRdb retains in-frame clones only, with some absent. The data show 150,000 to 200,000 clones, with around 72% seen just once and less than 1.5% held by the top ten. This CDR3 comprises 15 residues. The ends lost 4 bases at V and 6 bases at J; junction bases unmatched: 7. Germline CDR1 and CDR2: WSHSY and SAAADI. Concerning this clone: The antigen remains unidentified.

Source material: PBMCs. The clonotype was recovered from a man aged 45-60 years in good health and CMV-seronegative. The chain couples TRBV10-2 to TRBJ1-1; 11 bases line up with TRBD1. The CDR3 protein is CASSGTGQGVPEAFF. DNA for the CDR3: TGCGCCAGCAGTGGGACGGGACAGGGGGTCCCTGAAGCTTTCTTT.